The text below deals with one TCR beta chain. Its antigen is as yet unknown. This specimen belongs to a study of blood T cells in healthy people across ages. V dropped 2 bases and J dropped 6; count of bases not matched to a gene: 10. This CDR3 contains 16 residues. Germline V CDR1 and CDR2: SGDLS, YYNGEE. Points from the study as a whole: Naive CD4+ cell counts and diversity both ran higher in long-lived than in aged donors.

Primed by a sample-barcoded 5' primer and a J-beta primer mix, a second PCR proceeded for roughly 7 to 12 cycles. Each cDNA was tagged by a template-switch adaptor containing 12 random nucleotides. TCRdb re-analysed the 5' RACE reads in MiXCR, keeping a single row per CDR3 protein. The sample has 1.5 million to 2 million distinct CDR3 sequences, about 50% seen once; the top ten hold more than 2%. This chain uses TRBV9 with TRBJ1-5, with 8 bases identical to TRBD1. The sequencing sample was made of blood. The receptor comes from a woman in her 40s in good health. The CDR3 spells CASSVLQGALGQPQHF. CDR3 DNA sequence: TGTGCCAGCAGCGTGCTTCAGGGGGCGTTGGGTCAGCCCCAGCATTTT.